These 27 T cell receptor beta chains share one sample of origin, sequenced in a study of blood T cell repertoires in COVID-19. The repertoire was sequenced with immunoSEQ multiplex PCR; TCRdb's copy has only in-frame clones and lacks some. This table holds 200,000 to 250,000 clones, approximately 80% found once. What was sequenced was peripheral blood. The origin of the receptors is a woman aged 55-69 years who had recovered from COVID-19.

V is TRBV19 and J is TRBJ2-3; 8 bases are a match to TRBD2. This CDR3 comprises 15 residues. V trimming: 1 base; J trimming: 3 bases; junction bases outside the gene matches: 3. The V gene's germline CDR1 is LNHDA and CDR2 SQIVND (reference sequence). CDR3 protein: CASSIAAGETDTQYF. Written as DNA, the CDR3 is TGTGCCAGTAGTATAGCAGCGGGGGAGACAGATACGCAGTATTTT.

V is TRBV6-2 or TRBV6-3 and J is TRBJ2-3; 7 bases fit TRBD2. The CDR3 extends over 15 amino acids. Unmatched junction bases numbered 3, after V lost 1 base and J lost 2 bases. CDR1 and CDR2 from the germline V gene are MNHEY and SVGEGT. The CDR3 coding sequence is TGTGCCAGCAGTTACTGGGCGGGGGACACAGATACGCAGTATTTT. Protein sequence: CASSYWAGDTDTQYF.

In DNA, the CDR3 is TGTGCCAGCAGCCATGTAAGGGACAGGGGCGCAGATACGCAGTATTTT. Translating gives CASSHVRDRGADTQYF. The chain is built from TRBV5-6 and TRBJ2-3, with 10 bases fitting TRBD1. Trimming cost V 4 bases and J 4 bases; bases outside gene matches: 9. The CDR3 is 16 residues long. Germline V gene sequence: CDR1 SGHDT, CDR2 YYEEEE.

This clone came up a few times. J is TRBJ2-7 and V is TRBV7-2, with a possible D match to TRBD1 (5 bases). Trimming left V 1 base short and J 5 bases short, with 9 bases between. In germline, CDR1 is SGHTA, CDR2 FQGNSA. This CDR3 contains 13 residues. CDR3 DNA sequence: TGTGCCAGCAGCTTAGTATCACAGGACGAGCAGTACTTC. It encodes CASSLVSQDEQYF.

The chain has TRBV3-1 (or the pseudogene TRBV3-2) and TRBJ1-2, with D hard to call. The V end lost 5 bases, the J end lost 5 bases, and 15 bases lay between the germline ends. The CDR3 is 14 amino acids. The V gene's germline CDR1 is LGHDT and CDR2 YNNKEL (reference sequence). The CDR3 reads CASSYRSLSYGYTF. The DNA of the CDR3 is TGTGCCAGCAGCTATAGGAGCCTCTCTTATGGCTACACCTTC.

This clone was detected a few times. The chain recombines TRBV9 with TRBJ1-6; 7 bases map to TRBD1. Germline values: CDR1 SGDLS, CDR2 YYNGEE. The CDR3 has 14 residues. Unmatched junction bases numbered 8, after V lost 7 bases and J lost 7 bases. Here the CDR3 DNA reads TGTGCCAGCGCCCGCCCAGGGGGGAATTCACCCCTCCACTTT. Residues: CASARPGGNSPLHF.

This clone was counted once. This sequence joins TRBV28 and TRBJ2-7; tentatively, D is TRBD1 (6 bases). The germline V gene encodes CDR1 MDHEN and CDR2 SYDVKM. This CDR3 is built from 13 residues. The ends were cut back, 8 bases at V and 2 bases at J, with 13 bases in the middle. The CDR3 nucleotides read TGTGCCAGCCGGCCCCCAGGGGCCTACGAGCAGTACTTC. Translating gives CASRPPGAYEQYF.

This clone appeared a few times. V gene TRBV6-1 combines with J gene TRBJ2-7, with TRBD2 matching 9 bases. The CDR3 covers 15 residues. V was pared by 3 bases and J by 7 bases, with 10 bases of the junction left unmatched. Germline assignment: CDR1 MNHNS and CDR2 SASEGT. The CDR3: CASSDRQRGVREQYF. As DNA, the CDR3 is TGTGCCAGCAGTGACCGACAGCGGGGGGTGAGAGAGCAGTACTTC.

The rearrangement links TRBV9 to TRBJ1-1; possible D gene TRBD1, 5 bases. The CDR3 runs to 13 residues. Trimming shortened V by 3 bases and J by 5 bases, and 11 bases separated the two germline ends. CDR1 is SGDLS and CDR2 is YYNGEE in the germline V gene. The CDR3, as DNA: TGTGCCAGCAGCGCCTGGGGGGGAACTGAAGCTTTCTTT. Translating gives CASSAWGGTEAFF.

The chain recombines TRBV24-1 with TRBJ2-3, with a possible D match to TRBD2 (5 bases). The CDR3 is 12 amino acids. The V gene lost 2 bases and the J gene lost 8 bases, with 7 bases spanning the gap. Germline V gene sequence: CDR1 KGHDR, CDR2 SFDVKD. In nucleotides, the CDR3 is TGTGCCACCAGTGATTATGCGGGTACGCAGTATTTT. As protein: CATSDYAGTQYF.

V gene TRBV18 combines with J gene TRBJ2-7; 7 positions match TRBD2. The CDR3 is 16 amino acids. Germline loops: CDR1 KGHSH, CDR2 LQKENI. The junction had 11 bases not matched to a gene; V was cut back by 3 bases and J by 3 bases. This chain's CDR3 is CASSPFGQGGLYEQYF. Here the CDR3 DNA reads TGTGCCAGCTCACCCTTCGGGCAGGGAGGGCTCTACGAGCAGTACTTC.

V and J are TRBV2 and TRBJ1-4, with TRBD1 matching over 8 bases. Germline V lookup: CDR1 SNHLY, CDR2 FYNNEI. Germline trimming cut 7 bases from V and 5 bases from J; bases unmatched to any gene: 6. This CDR3 is 14 amino acids long. Here the CDR3 reads CASIPGQGNEKLFF. In DNA form, the CDR3 reads TGTGCCAGCATCCCCGGACAGGGAAATGAAAAACTGTTTTTT.

V is TRBV12-3 or TRBV12-4 and J is TRBJ2-1; the D is unclear. Trimming removed 5 bases at V and 9 bases at J, with 8 bases between. CDR3 size: 11 residues. Written as DNA, the CDR3 is TGTGCCAGCAGTCCCCGGGTTGAGCAGTTCTTC. It yields the protein CASSPRVEQFF.

V and J are TRBV24-1 and TRBJ2-7; TRBD2 matches at 16 bases. The CDR3 loop spans 20 amino acids. V lost 7 bases and J lost 3; bases outside the gene matches: 17. Germline loops: CDR1 KGHDR, CDR2 SFDVKD. The CDR3 coding sequence is TGTGCCACCAGGACGCGCTCCGGGACTAGCGGGGGGGTGAACCTCTACGAGCAGTACTTC. Amino acid sequence: CATRTRSGTSGGVNLYEQYF.

V usage is TRBV5-5 and J usage is TRBJ1-6; D call uncertain. The CDR3 is made up of 9 amino acids. From germline, CDR1 is SGHKS and CDR2 YYEKEE (reference sequence). As DNA, the CDR3 is TGTCCGCCGGATTCACCCCTCCACTTT. Translation: CPPDSPLHF. Complete variable domain (other parts from reference TRBV5-5 and TRBJ1-6): DAGVTQSPTHLIKTRGQQVTLRCSPISGHKSVSWYQQVLGQGPQFIFQYYEKEERGRGNFPDRFSARQFPNYSSELNVNALLLGDSALYLCPPDSPLHFGNGTRLTVT.

The chain combines TRBV9 with TRBJ1-3; 8 bases match TRBD1. The CDR3 spans 15 residues. Trimming took 4 bases from V and 4 from J; bases not matched to a gene: 7. Germline V gene sequence: CDR1 SGDLS, CDR2 YYNGEE. The DNA for the CDR3 is TGTGCCAGCAGCCCTAGGACAGGGAGCGGAAACACCATATATTTT. Protein sequence: CASSPRTGSGNTIYF.

The chain has TRBV6-5 and TRBJ1-1; no reliable D call. CDR3 length: 13 amino acids. Between the trimmed V and J ends, which lost 5 bases and 5 bases, there was a span of 12 bases. CDR1 is MNHEY, CDR2 SVGAGI, per germline. This chain's CDR3 is CASSPTVETEAFF. The CDR3 nucleotides read TGTGCCAGCAGTCCCACGGTGGAGACTGAAGCTTTCTTT.

The chain has TRBV19 and TRBJ1-2, with 7 bases aligning to TRBD1. This CDR3 is built from 14 residues. Trimming removed 5 bases from V and 4 bases from J; junction bases left unmatched: 7. Germline values: CDR1 LNHDA, CDR2 SQIVND (reference sequence). CDR3 DNA sequence: TGTGCCAGTAGTTACCAGGGGGACCCCTATGGCTACACCTTC. It codes for CASSYQGDPYGYTF.

This chain joins TRBV11-2 and TRBJ2-5; 9 bases fit TRBD2. This CDR3 region has 16 residues. Germline V gene sequence: CDR1 SGHAT, CDR2 FQNNGV. Trimming removed 0 bases from V and 2 bases from J; junction bases left unmatched: 4. CDR3 region: CASSLDLAGTQETQYF. The CDR3, as DNA: TGTGCCAGCAGCTTAGATCTAGCGGGGACACAAGAGACCCAGTACTTC. Full variable domain (remainder filled in from reference TRBV11-2 and TRBJ2-5): EAGVAQSPRYKIIEKRQSVAFWCNPISGHATLYWYQQILGQGPKLLIQFQNNGVVDDSQLPKDRFSAERLKGVDSTLKIQPAKLEDSAVYLCASSLDLAGTQETQYFGPGTRLLVL.

The chain uses TRBV3-1 (or the pseudogene TRBV3-2) and TRBJ2-2; 9 bases map to TRBD1. Trimming removed 4 bases from V and 4 bases from J; junction bases left unmatched: 16. The germline CDR1 and CDR2 sequences are LGHDT and YNNKEL (reference sequence). The CDR3 is 19 amino acids. The CDR3 loop is CASSRRTGGRTGATGELFF. The CDR3 bases are TGTGCCAGCAGCCGACGTACAGGGGGCCGGACGGGGGCCACCGGGGAGCTGTTTTTT.

V gene TRBV11-3 combines with J gene TRBJ2-3; D not certain. V gave up 1 base and J gave up 6 bases, with 8 bases separating them. The CDR3 runs to 13 residues. CDR1 is SGHNT, CDR2 YENEEA, per germline. CDR3 amino acids: CASSLGAGDTQYF. The CDR3 DNA is TGTGCCAGCAGCTTAGGTGCCGGGGATACGCAGTATTTT.

The chain links TRBV7-2 to TRBJ2-1; TRBD2 matches at 12 bases. V lost 5 bases, J lost 12 bases, and 8 bases stayed unmatched. The CDR3 length is 14 residues. CDR1 and CDR2 (germline): SGHTA, FQGNSA. The CDR3 is CASSAGLAGSRQFF. The CDR3 nucleotides are TGTGCCAGCAGCGCGGGACTAGCGGGTTCTAGGCAGTTCTTC.

This chain links TRBV19 with TRBJ2-4, with D tentatively TRBD2 (5 bases). CDR3 length: 16 residues. Per germline, CDR1 LNHDA and CDR2 SQIVND (reference sequence). V was pared by 3 bases and J by 0 bases, with 12 bases between. The CDR3 nucleotides are TGTGCCAGTAGTATGGTCGGGAAGCTAGCCAAAAACATTCAGTACTTC. Amino acid sequence: CASSMVGKLAKNIQYF.

In its sample, this clone was seen once. V is TRBV6-5 and J is TRBJ2-7, with 7 bases matching TRBD1. With 0 bases clipped from V and 5 bases from J, the junction kept 7 bases outside the gene matches. The germline V gene has CDR1 MNHEY and CDR2 SVGAGI. The CDR3 length is 15 residues. CDR3 nucleotides: TGTGCCAGCAGTTACTCGGGCAGGGGGTTCCACGAGCAGTACTTC. Translating gives CASSYSGRGFHEQYF.

This clone appeared many times. The rearrangement links TRBV27 to TRBJ1-6; tentatively, D is TRBD1 (5 bases). The germline gives CDR1 MNHEY, CDR2 SMNVEV (reference sequence). This CDR3 has 16 amino acids. The ends were cut back, 1 base at V and 9 bases at J, with 16 bases in the middle. CDR3 DNA sequence: TGTGCCAGCAGTTTATTCTTCGGGACCGGGGGTTCACCCCTCCACTTT. Protein product: CASSLFFGTGGSPLHF.

The table lists this clone with a count of one. The chain combines TRBV18 with TRBJ2-1; 11 bases agree with TRBD2. After removal of 1 base from V and 5 bases from J, the junction contained 4 bases not matched to a gene. This CDR3 contains 16 residues. In germline, CDR1 is KGHSH, CDR2 LQKENI. The CDR3 sequence: CASSPLTSGGNNEQFF. The CDR3 DNA is TGTGCCAGCTCACCACTAACTAGCGGGGGTAACAATGAGCAGTTCTTC.

The chain employs TRBV11-3 and TRBJ2-3; a possible D gene is TRBD2 (6 bases). CDR3 length: 15 residues. With 5 bases removed from V and 1 base from J, the gap between germline ends came to 13 bases. CDR1 and CDR2 from the germline V gene are SGHNT and YENEEA. CDR3 in amino acids: CASSVGGTRTDTQYF. The DNA of the CDR3 is TGTGCCAGCAGCGTCGGCGGGACCCGCACAGATACGCAGTATTTT.